Each of the 8 T cell receptor beta chains below was sequenced from the same sample in a study of blood T cells in healthy people across ages. Sample-barcoded 5' priming and a J-beta primer mix drove a second PCR of 7 to 11 cycles. TCRdb reanalysed the 5' RACE reads using MiXCR and keeps one entry per CDR3 protein. Of roughly 830,000 distinct CDR3 sequences listed, approximately 65% are singletons. The specimen sequenced was blood. These receptors were taken from a man aged 25 to 40 in good health.

V usage is TRBV7-2 and J usage is TRBJ2-1; TRBD2 matches 7 bases. The CDR3 consists of 13 residues. Germline V lookup: CDR1 SGHTA, CDR2 FQGNSA. The V and J ends lost 10 bases and 5 bases, in that order; junction bases with no gene match: 8. CDR3 residues: CATPGGGDNEQFF. The CDR3 nucleotides are TGTGCCACCCCGGGGGGAGGGGACAATGAGCAGTTCTTC.

The rearrangement joins TRBV3-1 to TRBJ1-4, with D perhaps matching TRBD1 (6 bases). V was shortened by 4 bases and J by 8 bases, with 14 bases between the two germline ends. The germline CDR1 and CDR2 sequences are LGHDT and YNNKEL (reference sequence). This CDR3 comprises 14 residues. CDR3 DNA sequence: TGTGCCAGCAGCCGGACAGTAAAGTCGGAAAAACTGTTTTTT. The encoded protein is CASSRTVKSEKLFF.

The rearrangement uses TRBV6-1 and TRBJ1-6, with a weak D call TRBD1 (6 bases). V lost 1 base and J lost 8, with 12 bases in between. CDR3 length: 15 residues. Germline V gene data show CDR1 as MNHNS and CDR2 as SASEGT. The CDR3 DNA is TGTGCCAGCAGTGAAGTCCGGGGGGCACATTCACCCCTCCACTTT. Translation gives CASSEVRGAHSPLHF.

The rearrangement joins TRBV6-5 to TRBJ1-4; D possibly corresponds to TRBD1 (5 bases). Germline loops: CDR1 MNHEY, CDR2 SVGAGI. V lost 6 bases and J 5 bases, leaving 16 bases between the germline ends. CDR3 length: 15 amino acids. DNA for the CDR3: TGTGCCAGCAGCGCCCCCGGGGAGGGGAATGAAAAACTGTTTTTT. Its protein is CASSAPGEGNEKLFF.

This chain joins TRBV5-1 and TRBJ1-4, with 8 bases aligning to TRBD1. Trimming cost V 0 bases and J 7 bases; bases outside gene matches: 2. CDR3 size: 14 residues. The germline gives CDR1 SGHRS, CDR2 YFSETQ. The DNA for the CDR3 is TGCGCCAGCAGCTTGGATCAGGGGGCTGAAAAACTGTTTTTT. Amino acids: CASSLDQGAEKLFF.

This clonotype was seen a few times. The J gene is TRBJ1-1, the V gene TRBV4-1; D might be TRBD1 (5 bases). Per germline, CDR1 MGHRA and CDR2 YSYEKL. Trimming took 5 bases from V and 10 from J, leaving 14 bases between them. The CDR3 runs 12 residues. The CDR3 DNA reads TGCGCCAGCAGCGACTTAACGGGGGGAGCTTTCTTT. Protein: CASSDLTGGAFF.

The V call is TRBV15, the J call TRBJ2-7; 7 bases align to TRBD1. The DNA matches TRBJ2-5 better at its end, which makes the J call doubtful. The CDR3 totals 16 residues. Per the germline V gene, CDR1 is LNHNV and CDR2 is YYDKDF (reference sequence). The CDR3 DNA sequence: TGTGCCACCAGCAGACCGGGACAGAGGCTTTTGGAGACCCAGTACTTC. Encoded protein: CATSRPGQRLLETQYF.

In this sample, this clonotype turned up a few times. This rearrangement joins TRBV10-3 to TRBJ2-7; no clear D. Germline V gene data show CDR1 as ENHRY and CDR2 as SYGVKD. CDR3 length equals 13 residues. The V and J ends lost 3 bases and 5 bases respectively, with 11 bases between them. The DNA of the CDR3 is TGTGCCATCAGTGACCTCAACCCAAACGAGCAGTACTTC. This codes for CAISDLNPNEQYF.